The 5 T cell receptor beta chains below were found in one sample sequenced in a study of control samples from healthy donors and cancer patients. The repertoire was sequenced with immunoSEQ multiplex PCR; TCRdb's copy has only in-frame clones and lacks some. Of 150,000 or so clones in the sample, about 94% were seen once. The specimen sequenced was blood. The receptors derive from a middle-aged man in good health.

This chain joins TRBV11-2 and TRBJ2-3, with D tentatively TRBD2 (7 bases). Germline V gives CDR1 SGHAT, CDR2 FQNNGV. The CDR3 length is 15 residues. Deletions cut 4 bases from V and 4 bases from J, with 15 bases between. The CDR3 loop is CASSSLGGASDTQYF. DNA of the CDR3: TGTGCCAGCAGCTCCCTTGGGGGGGCCTCAGATACGCAGTATTTT. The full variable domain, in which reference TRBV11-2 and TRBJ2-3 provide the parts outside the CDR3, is EAGVAQSPRYKIIEKRQSVAFWCNPISGHATLYWYQQILGQGPKLLIQFQNNGVVDDSQLPKDRFSAERLKGVDSTLKIQPAKLEDSAVYLCASSSLGGASDTQYFGPGTRLTVL.

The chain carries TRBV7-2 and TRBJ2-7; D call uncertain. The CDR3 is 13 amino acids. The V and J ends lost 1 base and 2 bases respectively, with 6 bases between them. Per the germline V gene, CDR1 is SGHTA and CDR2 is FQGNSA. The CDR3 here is CASSLVAAYEQYF. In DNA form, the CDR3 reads TGTGCCAGCAGCTTAGTCGCGGCCTACGAGCAGTACTTC.

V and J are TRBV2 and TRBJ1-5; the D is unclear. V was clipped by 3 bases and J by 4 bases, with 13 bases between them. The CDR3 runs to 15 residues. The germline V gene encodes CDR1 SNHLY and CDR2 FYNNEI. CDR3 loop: CASSDRRARNQPQHF. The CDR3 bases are TGTGCCAGCAGTGATCGAAGGGCGCGGAATCAGCCCCAGCATTTT.

The CDR3 protein is CSVFLVTGETTNEKLFF. CDR3 nucleotides: TGCAGCGTTTTTCTCGTGACAGGGGAAACAACTAATGAAAAACTGTTTTTT. V gene TRBV29-1 combines with J gene TRBJ1-4, with 8 nucleotides matching TRBD1. V trimming: 5 bases; J trimming: 0 bases; junction bases outside the gene matches: 11. The germline CDR1 and CDR2 sequences are SQVTM and ANQGSEA. The CDR3 totals 17 residues. Full variable domain (outside the CDR3, taken from reference TRBV29-1 and TRBJ1-4): SAVISQKPSRDICQRGTSLTIQCQVDSQVTMMFWYRQQPGQSLTLIATANQGSEATYESGFVIDKFPISRPNLTFSTLTVSNMSPEDSSIYLCSVFLVTGETTNEKLFFGSGTQLSVL.

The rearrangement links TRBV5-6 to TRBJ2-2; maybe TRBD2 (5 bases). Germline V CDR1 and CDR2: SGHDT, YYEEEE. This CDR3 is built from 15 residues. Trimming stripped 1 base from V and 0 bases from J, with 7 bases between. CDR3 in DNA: TGTGCCAGCAGCTTGAGCGGAGCGAACACCGGGGAGCTGTTTTTT. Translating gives CASSLSGANTGELFF.